This T cell receptor beta chain was sequenced in a study of shared clonotypes between healthy human individuals. Study-wide context: The donor pool was made up of two women and three men aged 18 to 49.

Each replicate PCR on the sorted subsets used 150 to 200 ng DNA (roughly 32,000 T cell genomes). Authors' methods: Filtering of immunoSEQ junctional sequences could not match full-length read filtering. Libraries were prepared by immunoSEQ multiplex PCR; TCRdb keeps only in-frame clonotypes and omits some of them. The V and J calls and clone size are taken from that table; D and trimming were inferred from the DNA. The profile shows roughly 850,000 clones, roughly 96% of them singletons. It was CD45RO-negative cells, positively selected for CCR7, that made up naive CD8 cells, with terminally differentiated effector memory CD45RA+ cells excluded. A word on this clone: Its antigen is not known.

Trimming cost V 8 bases and J 3 bases, with 5 bases left between them. This CDR3 is built from 11 residues. Germline V gives CDR1 SGHAT, CDR2 FQNNGV. The study, taken as a whole, reports: Apart from blood, nothing was sampled; tissue repertoires likely differ.

The chain combines TRBV11-2 with TRBJ1-3; D gene unclear. This receptor was obtained from a man aged 30-40 years in good health. The specimen sequenced was naive CD8+ T cells sorted from blood. Here the CDR3 DNA reads TGTGCCAGCCTATTTGGAAACACCATATATTTT. Translation gives CASLFGNTIYF.